One sample yielded the 11 T cell receptor beta chains listed below, sequenced in a study of T-cell memory formation after mild COVID-19. TCRdb recomputed calls from the 5' RACE reads with MiXCR, one row per CDR3 protein. The sample lists 140,000 or so distinct CDR3 sequences; roughly 19% were seen once. Input material: PBMCs or a T cell subset sorted from them (not recorded which). Receptor source: an adult woman who had mild COVID-19 (a few samples of this study predate the infection). Cell type and time point are not known.

This clonotype was observed at least ten times. J is TRBJ1-1 and V is TRBV5-1; a possible D gene is TRBD1 (5 bases). The CDR3 runs to 12 residues. V lost 0 bases, J lost 12 bases, and 12 bases lay in between. From germline, CDR1 is SGHRS and CDR2 YFSETQ. The CDR3 DNA follows: TGCGCCAGCAGCTTGGGGGGGATCTCGACTTTCTTT. Its protein product is CASSLGGISTFF.

This clonotype appeared a single time. This chain connects TRBV29-1 to TRBJ1-5; D is ambiguous. The CDR3 runs to 13 residues. Germline assignment: CDR1 SQVTM and CDR2 ANQGSEA. Trimming took 6 bases from V and 0 from J, leaving 9 bases between them. The CDR3 spells CSVAKYSNQPQHF. The CDR3 DNA reads as TGCAGCGTCGCAAAATATAGCAATCAGCCCCAGCATTTT.

The chain couples TRBV6-6 to TRBJ1-1, with D unclear. Deletions cut 0 bases from V and 4 bases from J, with 12 bases between. Germline CDR1 and CDR2: MNHNY and SVGAGI (reference sequence). The CDR3 is made up of 15 amino acids. The CDR3 DNA reads TGTGCCAGCAGTTACTCGGAAGCTGGAGTCACTGAAGCTTTCTTT. Translated, it gives CASSYSEAGVTEAFF.

This clonotype was seen ten or more times. The chain links TRBV29-1 to TRBJ1-1, with no clear D. The CDR3 is 12 amino acids. V was clipped by 6 bases and J by 1 base, with 9 bases between them. In germline, CDR1 is SQVTM, CDR2 ANQGSEA. The CDR3 DNA reads as TGCAGCGTGGGGTACAAGAACACTGAAGCTTTCTTT. Translated: CSVGYKNTEAFF.

A few counts support this clonotype. V usage is TRBV5-1 and J usage is TRBJ2-7; 9 positions match TRBD2. This CDR3 has 15 amino acids. Germline V lookup: CDR1 SGHRS, CDR2 YFSETQ. The ends lost 7 bases at V and 5 bases at J; junction bases unmatched: 13. The CDR3 loop is CASFPGAGGPHEQYF. DNA of the CDR3: TGCGCCAGCTTTCCTGGGGCGGGGGGGCCGCACGAGCAGTACTTC.

The chain combines TRBV6-2 or TRBV6-3 with TRBJ1-1, with 10 bases aligning to TRBD1. There are 14 residues in the CDR3. V trimming: 7 bases; J trimming: 5 bases; junction bases outside the gene matches: 7. CDR1 is MNHEY, CDR2 SVGEGT, per germline. CDR3 in DNA: TGTGCCAGCAACTACCCGGGACAGGGGACTGAAGCTTTCTTT. This translates into CASNYPGQGTEAFF.

This clonotype was seen a few times. CDR3 residues: CASSSLAGSTDTQYF. CDR3 nucleotide sequence: TGTGCCAGCAGCTCACTAGCGGGGAGCACAGATACGCAGTATTTT. This sequence joins TRBV7-9 and TRBJ2-3; the match to TRBD2 covers 10 bases. Germline V gene data show CDR1 as SEHNR and CDR2 as FQNEAQ (reference sequence). Trimming removed 4 bases from V and 0 bases from J; junction bases left unmatched: 1. This CDR3 has 15 amino acids.

This CDR3 reads CSADDSMNTEAFF. As DNA, the CDR3 is TGCAGTGCAGACGACAGTATGAACACTGAAGCTTTCTTT. The V call is TRBV20-1, the J call TRBJ1-1, with a weak D call TRBD1 (5 bases). Germline V lookup: CDR1 DFQATT, CDR2 SNEGSKA (reference sequence). The CDR3 sequence is 13 residues long. The germline V and J ends were trimmed by 6 bases and 0 bases, with 11 bases remaining between them.

This clonotype has at least ten counts. The chain joins TRBV7-2 to TRBJ2-3, with D perhaps matching TRBD2 (5 bases). CDR1 SGHTA and CDR2 FQGNSA come from the germline V gene. The CDR3 is 16 amino acids. V dropped 4 bases and J dropped 0 bases, with 14 bases sitting between them. Here the CDR3 DNA reads TGTGCCAGCAGCTCCGGGATCAACCCTAGCACAGATACGCAGTATTTT. It is translated as CASSSGINPSTDTQYF.

The chain uses TRBV7-8 and TRBJ1-5, with D tentatively TRBD1 (5 bases). With 1 base removed from V and 1 base from J, the gap between germline ends came to 8 bases. Germline CDR1 reads SGHVS; CDR2 reads FQNEAQ. The CDR3 is 15 amino acids. CDR3 residues: CASSLGTYSNQPQHF. As DNA, the CDR3 is TGTGCCAGCAGCTTAGGGACATACAGCAATCAGCCCCAGCATTTT.

There are a few counts of this clonotype. The rearrangement links TRBV6-5 to TRBJ2-7; tentatively, D is TRBD1 or TRBD2 (5 bases each). Trimming pared 4 bases from V and 3 bases from J, leaving 10 bases between. Germline lookup yields CDR1 MNHEY and CDR2 SVGAGI. This CDR3 spans 13 amino acids. Here the CDR3 reads CASSLGRYYEQYF. The DNA for the CDR3 is TGTGCCAGCAGTTTGGGACGGTACTACGAGCAGTACTTC.